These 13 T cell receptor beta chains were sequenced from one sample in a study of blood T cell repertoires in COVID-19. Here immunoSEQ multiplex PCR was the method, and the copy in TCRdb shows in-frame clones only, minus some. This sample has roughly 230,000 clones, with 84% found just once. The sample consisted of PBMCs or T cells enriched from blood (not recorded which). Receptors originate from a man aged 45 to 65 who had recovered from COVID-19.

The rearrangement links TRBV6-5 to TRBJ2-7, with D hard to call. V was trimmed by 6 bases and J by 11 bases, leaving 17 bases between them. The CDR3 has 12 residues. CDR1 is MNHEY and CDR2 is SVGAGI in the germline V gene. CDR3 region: CASSRGPTAEYF. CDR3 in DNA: TGTGCCAGCAGCCGCGGTCCTACCGCGGAGTACTTC.

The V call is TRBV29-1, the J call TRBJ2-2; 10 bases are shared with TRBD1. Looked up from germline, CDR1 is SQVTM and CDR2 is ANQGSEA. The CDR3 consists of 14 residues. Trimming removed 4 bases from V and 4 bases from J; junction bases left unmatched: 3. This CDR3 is CSVVGTGATGELFF. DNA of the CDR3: TGCAGCGTTGTCGGGACAGGGGCCACCGGGGAGCTGTTTTTT.

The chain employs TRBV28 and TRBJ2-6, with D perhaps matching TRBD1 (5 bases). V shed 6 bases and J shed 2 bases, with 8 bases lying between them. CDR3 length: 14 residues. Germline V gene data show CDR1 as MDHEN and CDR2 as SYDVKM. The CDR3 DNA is TGTGCCAGCAGGTCCAGGGCTGGGGCCAACGTCCTGACTTTC. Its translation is CASRSRAGANVLTF.

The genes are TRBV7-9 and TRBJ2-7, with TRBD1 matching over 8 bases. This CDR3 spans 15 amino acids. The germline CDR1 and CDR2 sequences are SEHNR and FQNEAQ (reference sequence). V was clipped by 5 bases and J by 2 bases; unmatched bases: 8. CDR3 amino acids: CASSRGQGRTYEQYF. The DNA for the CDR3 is TGTGCCAGCAGCCGAGGACAGGGCCGTACCTACGAGCAGTACTTC.

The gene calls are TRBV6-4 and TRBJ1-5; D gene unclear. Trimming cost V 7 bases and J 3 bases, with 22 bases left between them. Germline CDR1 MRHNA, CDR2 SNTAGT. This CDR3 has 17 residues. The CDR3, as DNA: TGTGCCAGCAACGAGGTTCGATGTAGAGGGAACAATCAGCCCCAGCATTTT. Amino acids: CASNEVRCRGNNQPQHF.

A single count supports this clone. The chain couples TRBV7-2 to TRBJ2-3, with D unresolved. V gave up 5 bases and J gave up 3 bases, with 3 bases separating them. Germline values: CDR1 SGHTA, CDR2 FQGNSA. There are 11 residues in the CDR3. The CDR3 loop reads CASSPTDTQYF. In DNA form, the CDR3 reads TGTGCCAGCAGCCCGACAGATACGCAGTATTTT.

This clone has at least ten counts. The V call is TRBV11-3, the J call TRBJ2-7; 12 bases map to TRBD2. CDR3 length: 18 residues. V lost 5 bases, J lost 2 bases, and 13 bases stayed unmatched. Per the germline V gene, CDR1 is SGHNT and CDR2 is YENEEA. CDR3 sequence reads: CASSPLAGGPRGAYEQYF. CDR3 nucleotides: TGTGCCAGCAGCCCCCTAGCGGGAGGGCCGAGGGGAGCCTACGAGCAGTACTTC. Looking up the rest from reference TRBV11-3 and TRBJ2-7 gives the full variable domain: EAGVVQSPRYKIIEKKQPVAFWCNPISGHNTLYWYLQNLGQGPELLIRYENEEAVDDSQLPKDRFSAERLKGVDSTLKIQPAELGDSAVYLCASSPLAGGPRGAYEQYFGPGTRLTVT.

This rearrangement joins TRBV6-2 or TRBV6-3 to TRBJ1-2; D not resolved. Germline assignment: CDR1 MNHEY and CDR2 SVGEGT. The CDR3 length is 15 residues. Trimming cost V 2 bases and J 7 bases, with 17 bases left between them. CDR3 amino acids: CASSYAGVATGGYTF. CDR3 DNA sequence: TGTGCCAGCAGTTACGCCGGGGTGGCTACGGGTGGCTACACCTTC.

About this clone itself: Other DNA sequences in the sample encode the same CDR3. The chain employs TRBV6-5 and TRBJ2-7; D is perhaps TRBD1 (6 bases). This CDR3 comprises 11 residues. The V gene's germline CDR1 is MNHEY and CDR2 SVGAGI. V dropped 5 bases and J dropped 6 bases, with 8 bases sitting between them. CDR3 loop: CASSRGGEQYF. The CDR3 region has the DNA TGTGCCAGCAGTCGAGGGGGCGAGCAGTACTTC.

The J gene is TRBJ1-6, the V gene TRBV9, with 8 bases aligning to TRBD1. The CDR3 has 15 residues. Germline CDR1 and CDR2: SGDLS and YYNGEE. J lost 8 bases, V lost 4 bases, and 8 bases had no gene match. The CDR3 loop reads CASSPTGQGYSPLHF. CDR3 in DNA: TGTGCCAGCAGCCCCACCGGACAGGGTTATTCACCCCTCCACTTT.

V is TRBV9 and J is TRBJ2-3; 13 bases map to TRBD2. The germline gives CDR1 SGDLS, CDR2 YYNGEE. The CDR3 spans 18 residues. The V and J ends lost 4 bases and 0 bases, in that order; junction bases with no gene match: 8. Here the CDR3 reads CASSPGLAGTASTDTQYF. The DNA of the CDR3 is TGTGCCAGCAGCCCGGGACTAGCGGGGACTGCTAGCACAGATACGCAGTATTTT.

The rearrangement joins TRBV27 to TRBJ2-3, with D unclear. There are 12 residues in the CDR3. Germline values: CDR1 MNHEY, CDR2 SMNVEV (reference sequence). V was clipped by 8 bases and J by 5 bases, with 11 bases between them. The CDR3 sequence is CASGHPEDTQYF. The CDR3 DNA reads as TGTGCCAGCGGCCATCCTGAAGATACGCAGTATTTT.

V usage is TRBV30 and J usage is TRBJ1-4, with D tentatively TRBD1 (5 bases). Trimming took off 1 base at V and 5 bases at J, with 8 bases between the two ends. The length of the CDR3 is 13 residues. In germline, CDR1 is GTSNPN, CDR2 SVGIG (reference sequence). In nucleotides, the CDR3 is TGTGCCTGGAGTGGCCAGGGAAATGAAAAACTGTTTTTT. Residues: CAWSGQGNEKLFF.